This TCR beta chain was sequenced during a study of blood T cell repertoires in COVID-19. Germline V gene data show CDR1 as MNHNS and CDR2 as SASEGT. Trimming removed 2 bases from V and 3 bases from J, with 17 bases in between. The CDR3 length is 16 residues. TCRdb's table, derived via immunoSEQ multiplex PCR, lists solely in-frame clones and lacks some. This sample has approximately 250,000 clones; almost 85% occur once, and the top ten carry about 8.2%. In terms of age and location, participants ranged from roughly 18 to 89 years and lived in about 25 US areas. This chain joins TRBV6-1 and TRBJ2-7, with a tentative D call TRBD2 (6 bases). This sequence originates from a woman between 50 and 59 years old with acute COVID-19. Sequencing was carried out using PBMCs or T cells enriched from blood (not recorded which). CDR3 nucleotides: TGTGCCAGCAGTGAATCCCTCGCGGGGCTACGCTACGAGCAGTACTTC. This gives the protein CASSESLAGLRYEQYF.